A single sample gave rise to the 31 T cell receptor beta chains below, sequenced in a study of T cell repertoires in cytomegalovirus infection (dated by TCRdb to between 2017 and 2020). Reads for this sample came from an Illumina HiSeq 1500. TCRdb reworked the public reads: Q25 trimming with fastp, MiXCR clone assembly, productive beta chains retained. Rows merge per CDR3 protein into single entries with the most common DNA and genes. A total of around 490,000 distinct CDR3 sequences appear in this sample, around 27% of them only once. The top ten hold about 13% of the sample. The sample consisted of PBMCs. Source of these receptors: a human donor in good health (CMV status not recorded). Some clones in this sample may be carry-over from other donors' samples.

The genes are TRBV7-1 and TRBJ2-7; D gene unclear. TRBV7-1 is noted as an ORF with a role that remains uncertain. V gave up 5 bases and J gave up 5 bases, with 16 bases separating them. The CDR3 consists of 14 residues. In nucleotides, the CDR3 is TGTGCCAGCAGCCAAATTGACCGCCCCAACGAGCAGTACTTC. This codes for CASSQIDRPNEQYF.

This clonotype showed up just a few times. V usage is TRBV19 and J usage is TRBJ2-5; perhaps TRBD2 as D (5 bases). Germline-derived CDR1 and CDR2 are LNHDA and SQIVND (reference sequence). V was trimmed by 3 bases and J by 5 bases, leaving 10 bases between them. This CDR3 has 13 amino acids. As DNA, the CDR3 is TGTGCCAGTAGTATGAATCGGAGGGAGACCCAGTACTTC. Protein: CASSMNRRETQYF.

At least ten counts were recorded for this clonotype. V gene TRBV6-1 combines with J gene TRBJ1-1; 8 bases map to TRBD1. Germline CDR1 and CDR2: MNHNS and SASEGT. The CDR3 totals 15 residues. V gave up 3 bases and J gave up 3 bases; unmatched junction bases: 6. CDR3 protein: CASSEVTGADTEAFF. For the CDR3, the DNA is TGTGCCAGCAGTGAGGTGACAGGGGCGGACACTGAAGCTTTCTTT.

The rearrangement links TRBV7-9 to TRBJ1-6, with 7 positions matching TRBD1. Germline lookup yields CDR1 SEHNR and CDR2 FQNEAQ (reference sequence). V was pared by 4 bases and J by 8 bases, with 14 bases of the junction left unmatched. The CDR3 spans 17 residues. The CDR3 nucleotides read TGTGCCAGCAGCTCCAGGGACAGAAGAATGGGAGATTCACCCCTCCACTTT. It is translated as CASSSRDRRMGDSPLHF. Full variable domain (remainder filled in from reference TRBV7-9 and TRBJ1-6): DTGVSQNPRHKITKRGQNVTFRCDPISEHNRLYWYRQTLGQGPEFLTYFQNEAQLEKSRLLSDRFSAERPKGSFSTLEIQRTEQGDSAMYLCASSSRDRRMGDSPLHFGNGTRLTVT.

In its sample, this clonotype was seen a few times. For the CDR3, the DNA is TGTGCCAGCAGTTACGGTGGGACTAGCGGGAGATACGAGCAGTACTTC. Its translation is CASSYGGTSGRYEQYF. The rearrangement uses TRBV6-2 or TRBV6-3 and TRBJ2-7, with 14 bases fitting TRBD2. The CDR3 spans 16 residues. V gave up 2 bases and J gave up 4 bases; unmatched junction bases: 4. Germline V gene lookup returns CDR1 MNHEY and CDR2 SVGEGT.

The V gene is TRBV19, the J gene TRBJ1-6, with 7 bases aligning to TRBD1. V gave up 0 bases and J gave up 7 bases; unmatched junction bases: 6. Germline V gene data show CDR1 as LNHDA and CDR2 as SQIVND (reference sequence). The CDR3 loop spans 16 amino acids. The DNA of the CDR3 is TGTGCCAGTAGTATAGATCTAGGGGGCCGGAATTCACCCCTCCACTTT. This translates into CASSIDLGGRNSPLHF.

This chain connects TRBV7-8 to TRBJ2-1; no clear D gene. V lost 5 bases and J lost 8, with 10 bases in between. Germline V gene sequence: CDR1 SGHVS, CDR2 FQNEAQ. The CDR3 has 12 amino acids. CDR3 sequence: CASSETDDEQFF. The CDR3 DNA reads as TGTGCCAGCAGCGAGACCGACGATGAGCAGTTCTTC.

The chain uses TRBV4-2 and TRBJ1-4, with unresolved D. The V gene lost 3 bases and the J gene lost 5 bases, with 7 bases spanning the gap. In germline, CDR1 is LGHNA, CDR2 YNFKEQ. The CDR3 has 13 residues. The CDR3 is CASSQELNEKLFF. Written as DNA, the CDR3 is TGTGCCAGCAGCCAGGAGCTGAATGAAAAACTGTTTTTT.

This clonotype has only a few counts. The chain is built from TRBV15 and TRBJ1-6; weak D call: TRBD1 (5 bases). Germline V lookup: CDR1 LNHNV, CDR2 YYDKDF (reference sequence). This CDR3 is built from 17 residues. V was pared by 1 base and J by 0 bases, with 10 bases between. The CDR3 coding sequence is TGTGCCACCAGCAGAGTCCGGGGGAGCTCCTATAATTCACCCCTCCACTTT. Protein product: CATSRVRGSSYNSPLHF.

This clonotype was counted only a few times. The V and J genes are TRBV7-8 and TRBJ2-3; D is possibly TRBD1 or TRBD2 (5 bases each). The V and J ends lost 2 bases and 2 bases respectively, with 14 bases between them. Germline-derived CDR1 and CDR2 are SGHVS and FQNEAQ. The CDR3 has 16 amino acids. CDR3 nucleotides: TGTGCCAGCAGCTTAAAGCCCTCCGGGGCCACAGATACGCAGTATTTT. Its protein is CASSLKPSGATDTQYF.

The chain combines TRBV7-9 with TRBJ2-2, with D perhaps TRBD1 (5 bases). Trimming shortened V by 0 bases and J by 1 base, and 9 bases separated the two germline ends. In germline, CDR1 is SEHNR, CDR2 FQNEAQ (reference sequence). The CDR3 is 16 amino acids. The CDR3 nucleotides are TGTGCCAGCAGCTTAGCCAGGGCGATGAACACCGGGGAGCTGTTTTTT. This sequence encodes CASSLARAMNTGELFF.

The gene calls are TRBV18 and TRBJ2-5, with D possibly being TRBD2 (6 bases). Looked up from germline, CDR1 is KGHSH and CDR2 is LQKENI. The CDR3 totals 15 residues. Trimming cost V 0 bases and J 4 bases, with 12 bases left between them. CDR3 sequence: CASSPPAGRGETQYF. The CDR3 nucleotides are TGTGCCAGCTCACCACCCGCAGGGCGGGGAGAGACCCAGTACTTC.

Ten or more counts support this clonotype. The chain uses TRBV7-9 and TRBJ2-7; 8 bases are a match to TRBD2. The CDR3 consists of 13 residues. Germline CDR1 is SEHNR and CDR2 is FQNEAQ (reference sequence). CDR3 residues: CASTLAGTYEQYV. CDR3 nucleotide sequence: TGTGCCAGCACCTTAGCGGGAACCTACGAGCAGTACGTC.

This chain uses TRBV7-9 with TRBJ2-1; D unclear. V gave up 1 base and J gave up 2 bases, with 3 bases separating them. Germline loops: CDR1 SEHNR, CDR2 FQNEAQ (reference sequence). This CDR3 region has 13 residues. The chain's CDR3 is CASSLVTYNEQFF. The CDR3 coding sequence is TGTGCCAGCAGCTTAGTCACCTACAATGAGCAGTTCTTC.

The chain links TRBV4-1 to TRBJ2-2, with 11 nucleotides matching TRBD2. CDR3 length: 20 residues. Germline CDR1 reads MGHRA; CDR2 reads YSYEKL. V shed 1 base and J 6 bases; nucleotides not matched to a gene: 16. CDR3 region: CASSQVDLGLAEGGSGELFF. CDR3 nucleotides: TGCGCCAGCAGCCAAGTAGACCTGGGACTAGCGGAGGGGGGGTCCGGGGAGCTGTTTTTT.

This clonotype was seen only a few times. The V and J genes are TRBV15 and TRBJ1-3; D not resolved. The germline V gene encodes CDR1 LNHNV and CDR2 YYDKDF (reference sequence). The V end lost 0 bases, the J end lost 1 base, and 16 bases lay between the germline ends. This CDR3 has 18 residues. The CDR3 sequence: CATSRDFWGGISGNTIYF. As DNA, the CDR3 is TGTGCCACCAGCAGAGATTTTTGGGGTGGAATATCTGGAAACACCATATATTTT.

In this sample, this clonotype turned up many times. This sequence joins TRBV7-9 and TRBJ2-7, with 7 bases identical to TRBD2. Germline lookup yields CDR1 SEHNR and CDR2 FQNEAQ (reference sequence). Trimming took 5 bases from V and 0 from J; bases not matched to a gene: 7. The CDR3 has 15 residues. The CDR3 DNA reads TGTGCCAGCAGCCCGAGCGGGATCAGCTCCTACGAGCAGTACGTC. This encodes CASSPSGISSYEQYV.

The CDR3, as DNA: TGTGCCAGTAGCCGTCCCCGAGAGAGCCCTGAAGCTTTCTTT. Protein product: CASSRPRESPEAFF. The rearrangement uses TRBV19 and TRBJ1-1; D is ambiguous. Germline lookup yields CDR1 LNHDA and CDR2 SQIVND (reference sequence). This CDR3 spans 14 amino acids. V was trimmed by 6 bases and J by 6 bases, leaving 17 bases between them.

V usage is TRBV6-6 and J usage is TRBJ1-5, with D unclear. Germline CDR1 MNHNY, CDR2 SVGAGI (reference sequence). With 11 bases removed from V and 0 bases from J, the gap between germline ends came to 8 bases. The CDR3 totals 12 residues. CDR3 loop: CAADYSNQPQHF. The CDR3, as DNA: TGTGCCGCGGATTATAGCAATCAGCCCCAGCATTTT.

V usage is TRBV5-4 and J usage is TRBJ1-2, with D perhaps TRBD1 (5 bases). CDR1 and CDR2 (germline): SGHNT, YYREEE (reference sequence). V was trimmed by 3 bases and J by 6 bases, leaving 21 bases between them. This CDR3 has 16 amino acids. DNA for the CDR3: TGTGCCAGCAGCTGGGGCCTTGGGCACCGAGGTGATGGCTACACCTTC. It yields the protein CASSWGLGHRGDGYTF.

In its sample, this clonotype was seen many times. The CDR3, as DNA: TGTGCCAGCAGCTTAGGTCATCCCGGGGAGCTGTTTTTT. Protein: CASSLGHPGELFF. The chain recombines TRBV7-6 with TRBJ2-2; no clear D gene. Deletions cut 1 base from V and 6 bases from J, with 6 bases between. The CDR3 sequence is 13 residues long. The germline gives CDR1 SGHVS, CDR2 FNYEAQ.

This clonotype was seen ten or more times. DNA for the CDR3: TGTGCCAGCAGCTCAGGGGGCTGGGCTCAGCCCCAGCATTTT. The encoded protein is CASSSGGWAQPQHF. V gene TRBV7-9 combines with J gene TRBJ1-5; 8 bases are a match to TRBD1. Germline CDR1 is SEHNR and CDR2 is FQNEAQ (reference sequence). Trimming cost V 4 bases and J 6 bases; bases outside gene matches: 5. The CDR3 sequence is 14 residues long. Complete variable domain (other parts from reference TRBV7-9 and TRBJ1-5): DTGVSQNPRHKITKRGQNVTFRCDPISEHNRLYWYRQTLGQGPEFLTYFQNEAQLEKSRLLSDRFSAERPKGSFSTLEIQRTEQGDSAMYLCASSSGGWAQPQHFGDGTRLSIL.

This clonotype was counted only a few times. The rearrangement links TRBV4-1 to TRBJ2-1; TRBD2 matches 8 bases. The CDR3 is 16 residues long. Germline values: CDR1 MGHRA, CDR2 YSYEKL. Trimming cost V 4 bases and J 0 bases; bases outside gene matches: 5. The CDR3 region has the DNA TGCGCCAGCAGCCCCACTAGCGGCCCCTCCTACAATGAGCAGTTCTTC. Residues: CASSPTSGPSYNEQFF.

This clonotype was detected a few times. In DNA form, the CDR3 reads TGTGCCAGCAGTTTGCCGACTAGCGGGAGGGCCCGGGAGCAGTTCTTC. Residues: CASSLPTSGRAREQFF. V usage is TRBV27 and J usage is TRBJ2-1; 14 bases fit TRBD2. CDR1 and CDR2 from the germline V gene are MNHEY and SMNVEV (reference sequence). The CDR3 spans 16 residues. J was trimmed by 10 bases and V by 3 bases; bases with no gene match: 8.

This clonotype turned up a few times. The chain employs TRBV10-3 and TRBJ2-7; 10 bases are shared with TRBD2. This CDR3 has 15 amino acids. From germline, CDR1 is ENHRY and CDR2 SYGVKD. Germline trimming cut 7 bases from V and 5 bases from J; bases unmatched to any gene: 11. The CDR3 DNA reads TGTGCCATCACCGGGACTAGCGAGGGGTTGGACGAGCAGTACTTC. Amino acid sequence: CAITGTSEGLDEQYF.

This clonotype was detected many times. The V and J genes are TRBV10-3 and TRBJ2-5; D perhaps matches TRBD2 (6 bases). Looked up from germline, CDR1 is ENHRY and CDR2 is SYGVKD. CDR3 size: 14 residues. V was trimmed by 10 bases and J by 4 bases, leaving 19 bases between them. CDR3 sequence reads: CATDRGGPGETQYF. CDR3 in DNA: TGTGCCACCGACCGTGGAGGGCCTGGAGAGACCCAGTACTTC.

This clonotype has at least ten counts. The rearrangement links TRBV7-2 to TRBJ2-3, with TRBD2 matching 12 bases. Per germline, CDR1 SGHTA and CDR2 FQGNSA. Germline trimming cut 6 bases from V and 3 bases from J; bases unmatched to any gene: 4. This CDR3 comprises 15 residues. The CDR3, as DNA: TGTGCCAGCAGTCTTACTAGCGGGAGGACAGATACGCAGTATTTT. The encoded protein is CASSLTSGRTDTQYF.

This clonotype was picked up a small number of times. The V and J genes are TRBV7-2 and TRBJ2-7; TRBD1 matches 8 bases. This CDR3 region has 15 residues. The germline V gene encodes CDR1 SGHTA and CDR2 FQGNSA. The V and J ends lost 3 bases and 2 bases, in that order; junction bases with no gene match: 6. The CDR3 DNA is TGTGCCAGCAGCTTCCTCCCGACAGGGGCCTACGAGCAGTACTTC. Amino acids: CASSFLPTGAYEQYF.

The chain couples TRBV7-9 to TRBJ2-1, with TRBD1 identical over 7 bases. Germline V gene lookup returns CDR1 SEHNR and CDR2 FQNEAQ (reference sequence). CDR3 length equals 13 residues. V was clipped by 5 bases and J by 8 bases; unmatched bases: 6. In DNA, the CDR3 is TGTGCCAGCAGCCCGGGACAGAATTATGAGCAGTTCTTC. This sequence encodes CASSPGQNYEQFF. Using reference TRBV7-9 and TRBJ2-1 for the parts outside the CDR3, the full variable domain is DTGVSQNPRHKITKRGQNVTFRCDPISEHNRLYWYRQTLGQGPEFLTYFQNEAQLEKSRLLSDRFSAERPKGSFSTLEIQRTEQGDSAMYLCASSPGQNYEQFFGPGTRLTVL.

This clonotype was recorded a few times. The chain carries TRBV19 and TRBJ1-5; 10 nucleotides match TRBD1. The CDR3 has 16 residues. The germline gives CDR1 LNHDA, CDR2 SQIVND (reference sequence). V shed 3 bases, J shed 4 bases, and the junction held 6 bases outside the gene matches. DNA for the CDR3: TGTGCCAGTAGTATGGGGGACAGGGGATTAAATCAGCCCCAGCATTTT. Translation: CASSMGDRGLNQPQHF. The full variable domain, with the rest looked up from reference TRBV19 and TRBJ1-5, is DGGITQSPKYLFRKEGQNVTLSCEQNLNHDAMYWYRQDPGQGLRLIYYSQIVNDFQKGDIAEGYSVSREKKESFPLTVTSAQKNPTAFYLCASSMGDRGLNQPQHFGDGTRLSIL.

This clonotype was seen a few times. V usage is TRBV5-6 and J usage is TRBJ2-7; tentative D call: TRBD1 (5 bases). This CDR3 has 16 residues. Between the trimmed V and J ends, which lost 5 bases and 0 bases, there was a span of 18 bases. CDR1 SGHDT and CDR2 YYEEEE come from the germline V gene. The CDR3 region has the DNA TGTGCCAGCAGACGTTTACCCACAGGCAACTCCTACGAGCAGTACGTC. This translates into CASRRLPTGNSYEQYV.